Included here is one T cell receptor beta chain sequence, with context. Its specificity is unknown. This sample was included in a study of T-cell memory formation after mild COVID-19. Points from the study as a whole: Contracting CD4+ clones sat mainly in CM and EM; CD8+ in EMRA.

The V gene end was trimmed by 6 bases and the J gene end by 8 bases; junction bases not matched to a gene: 12. Per germline, CDR1 LNHDA and CDR2 SQIVND (reference sequence). This CDR3 spans 15 amino acids. TCRdb independently ran MiXCR on the 5' RACE reads; one entry per CDR3 protein. The table lists around 510,000 distinct CDR3 sequences, roughly 21% of them singletons. This TCR derives from an adult woman who had mild COVID-19 (a few samples of this study predate the infection). Cell type and time point are not known. V and J are TRBV19 and TRBJ1-4; 7 nucleotides match TRBD1. Material: PBMCs or a T cell subset sorted from them (not recorded which). The CDR3 DNA sequence: TGTGCCAGTAGACCGACAGGGACGACATACGAAAAACTGTTTTTT. Its translation is CASRPTGTTYEKLFF.